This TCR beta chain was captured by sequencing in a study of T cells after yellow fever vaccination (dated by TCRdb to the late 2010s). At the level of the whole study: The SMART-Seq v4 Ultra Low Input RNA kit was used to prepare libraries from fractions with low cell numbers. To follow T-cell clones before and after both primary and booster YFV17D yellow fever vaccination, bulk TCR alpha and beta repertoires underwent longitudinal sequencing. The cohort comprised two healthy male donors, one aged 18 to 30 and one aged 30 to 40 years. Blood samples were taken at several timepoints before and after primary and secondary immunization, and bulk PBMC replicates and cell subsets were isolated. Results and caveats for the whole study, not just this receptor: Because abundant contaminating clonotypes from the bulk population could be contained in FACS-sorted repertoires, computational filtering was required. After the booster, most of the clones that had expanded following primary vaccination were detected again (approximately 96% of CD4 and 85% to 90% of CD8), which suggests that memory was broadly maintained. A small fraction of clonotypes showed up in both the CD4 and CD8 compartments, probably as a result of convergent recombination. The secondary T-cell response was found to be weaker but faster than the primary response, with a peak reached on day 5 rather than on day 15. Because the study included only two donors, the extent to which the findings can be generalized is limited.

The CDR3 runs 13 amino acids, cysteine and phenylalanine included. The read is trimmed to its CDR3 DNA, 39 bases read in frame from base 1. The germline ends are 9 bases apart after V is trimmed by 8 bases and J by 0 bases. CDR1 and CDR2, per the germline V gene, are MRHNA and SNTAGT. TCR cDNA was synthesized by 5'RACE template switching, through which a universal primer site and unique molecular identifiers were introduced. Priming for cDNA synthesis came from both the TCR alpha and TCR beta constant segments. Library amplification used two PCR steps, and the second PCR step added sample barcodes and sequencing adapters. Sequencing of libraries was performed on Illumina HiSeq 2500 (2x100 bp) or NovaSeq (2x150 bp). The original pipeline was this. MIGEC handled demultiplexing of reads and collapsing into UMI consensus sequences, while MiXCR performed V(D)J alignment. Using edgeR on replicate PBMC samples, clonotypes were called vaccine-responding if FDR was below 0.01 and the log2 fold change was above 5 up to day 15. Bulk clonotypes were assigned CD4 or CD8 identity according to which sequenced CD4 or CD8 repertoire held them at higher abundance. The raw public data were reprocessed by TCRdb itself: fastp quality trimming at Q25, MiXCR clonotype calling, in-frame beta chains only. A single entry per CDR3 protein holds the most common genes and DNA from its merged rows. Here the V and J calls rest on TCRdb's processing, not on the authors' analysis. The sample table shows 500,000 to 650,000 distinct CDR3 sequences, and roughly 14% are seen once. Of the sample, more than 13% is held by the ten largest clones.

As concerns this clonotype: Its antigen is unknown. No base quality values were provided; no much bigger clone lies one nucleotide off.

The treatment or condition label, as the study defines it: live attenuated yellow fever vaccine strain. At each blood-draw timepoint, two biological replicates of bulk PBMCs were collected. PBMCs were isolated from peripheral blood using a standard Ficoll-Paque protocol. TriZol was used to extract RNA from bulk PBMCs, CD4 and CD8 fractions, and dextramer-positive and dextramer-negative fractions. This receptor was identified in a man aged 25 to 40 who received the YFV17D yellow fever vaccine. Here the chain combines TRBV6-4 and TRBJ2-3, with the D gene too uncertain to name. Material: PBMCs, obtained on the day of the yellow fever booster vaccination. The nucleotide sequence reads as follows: TGTGCCAGCCGTTTGACTAGCACAGATACGCAGTATTTT. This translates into CASRLTSTDTQYF.